The 22 T cell receptor beta chains below come from one sample, sequenced in a study of T cells in tuberculosis. Profiling relied on immunoSEQ multiplex PCR, and the TCRdb table lists in-frame clones only, not all of them. The sample carries 25,000 to 40,000 clones, 85% to 95% recorded once. The material sequenced was PBMCs. The receptors here all came from a donor aged 10-29 years with latent tuberculosis or without tuberculosis infection. Some clones in this sample may be carry-over from other donors' samples.

The chain is built from TRBV27 and TRBJ2-7; TRBD1 matches 7 bases. The CDR3 runs to 16 residues. Germline values: CDR1 MNHEY, CDR2 SMNVEV (reference sequence). The J segment lost 4 bases and the V segment lost 8 bases, leaving 17 bases of the junction unmatched. CDR3 in amino acids: CASGTQQGQLIYEQYF. The CDR3 nucleotides read TGTGCCAGCGGGACCCAACAGGGGCAGTTAATATACGAGCAGTACTTC.

The J gene is TRBJ2-7, the V gene TRBV27, with no clear D. V lost 3 bases and J lost 2, with 14 bases in between. This CDR3 contains 15 residues. Germline V gene data show CDR1 as MNHEY and CDR2 as SMNVEV (reference sequence). The CDR3 region is CASSLVYGGAYEQYF. CDR3 nucleotides: TGTGCCAGCAGTTTGGTCTATGGCGGAGCCTACGAGCAGTACTTC.

V usage is TRBV6-4 and J usage is TRBJ2-1, with 11 nucleotides matching TRBD2. This CDR3 comprises 13 residues. The J segment lost 7 bases and the V segment lost 9 bases, leaving 5 bases of the junction unmatched. The V gene's germline CDR1 is MRHNA and CDR2 SNTAGT. CDR3 nucleotides: TGTGCCAGTTCAAGGACTAGCGGGAATGAGCAGTTCTTC. It yields the protein CASSRTSGNEQFF.

The chain is built from TRBV13 and TRBJ2-1; a possible D gene is TRBD1 (6 bases). There are 13 residues in the CDR3. V was clipped by 5 bases and J by 13 bases, with 18 bases between them. Germline assignment: CDR1 PRHDT and CDR2 FYEKMQ (reference sequence). The CDR3 DNA reads as TGTGCCAGCAGCGCAAACAAACAGGGTCCACAGTTCTTC. Its translation: CASSANKQGPQFF.

This chain links TRBV6-5 with TRBJ2-7, with D possibly matching TRBD2 (6 bases). The V end was cut by 8 bases, the J end by 0 bases, with 14 bases between. The CDR3 has 14 residues. Germline lookup yields CDR1 MNHEY and CDR2 SVGAGI. CDR3 in amino acids: CASSVAETSYEQYF. The CDR3 nucleotides are TGTGCCAGCTCAGTAGCGGAGACCTCCTACGAGCAGTACTTC.

The J gene is TRBJ1-1, the V gene TRBV9; weak D call: TRBD1 (5 bases). Trimming left V 2 bases short and J 4 bases short, with 18 bases between. The CDR3 runs to 16 residues. CDR1 and CDR2 (germline): SGDLS, YYNGEE. CDR3 loop: CASSVGGLIGSTEAFF. CDR3 coding DNA: TGTGCCAGCAGCGTGGGGGGTTTAATTGGGAGCACTGAAGCTTTCTTT. Drawing the rest from reference TRBV9 and TRBJ1-1, the complete variable domain is DSGVTQTPKHLITATGQRVTLRCSPRSGDLSVYWYQQSLDQGLQFLIQYYNGEERAKGNILERFSAQQFPDLHSELNLSSLELGDSALYFCASSVGGLIGSTEAFFGQGTRLTVV.

The chain couples TRBV11-2 to TRBJ1-2, with D hard to call. The CDR3 totals 13 residues. Trimming pared 0 bases from V and 8 bases from J, leaving 10 bases between. Germline CDR1 SGHAT, CDR2 FQNNGV. CDR3 loop: CASSLDRGGGYTF. The CDR3 DNA sequence: TGTGCCAGCAGCTTAGATCGGGGTGGGGGCTACACCTTC.

The genes are TRBV5-1 and TRBJ2-5; D might be TRBD2 (6 bases). Trimming removed 4 bases from V and 4 bases from J, with 8 bases in between. Per germline, CDR1 SGHRS and CDR2 YFSETQ. This CDR3 has 12 residues. The CDR3 nucleotides are TGCGCCAGCAGCCCGGAGGGAGAGACCCAGTACTTC. Its protein is CASSPEGETQYF.

This clone was picked up one time. The gene calls are TRBV7-6 and TRBJ1-1; D is unresolved. Germline assignment: CDR1 SGHVS and CDR2 FNYEAQ. The CDR3 covers 14 residues. With 1 base removed from V and 1 base from J, the gap between germline ends came to 7 bases. CDR3 protein: CASSLGTGNTEAFF. CDR3 nucleotides: TGTGCCAGCAGCTTAGGGACTGGGAACACTGAAGCTTTCTTT.

The rearrangement links TRBV5-1 to TRBJ2-1; D unclear. Germline V CDR1 and CDR2: SGHRS, YFSETQ. The CDR3 has 14 amino acids. V was cut by 0 bases and J by 2 bases, with 6 bases left in between. CDR3 DNA: TGCGCCAGCAGCTTGGGCGGCCCCTACAATGAGCAGTTCTTC. This translates into CASSLGGPYNEQFF. Together with reference TRBV5-1 and TRBJ2-1, the CDR3 gives the full variable domain: KAGVTQTPRYLIKTRGQQVTLSCSPISGHRSVSWYQQTPGQGLQFLFEYFSETQRNKGNFPGRFSGRQFSNSRSEMNVSTLELGDSALYLCASSLGGPYNEQFFGPGTRLTVL.

This clone was seen a handful of times. The chain joins TRBV11-2 to TRBJ2-7; possibly TRBD2 for D (5 bases). CDR1 is SGHAT and CDR2 is FQNNGV in the germline V gene. The CDR3 extends over 16 amino acids. Trimming left V 0 bases short and J 3 bases short, with 15 bases between. The CDR3 reads CASSLDGAGLIYEQYF. The CDR3 bases are TGTGCCAGCAGCTTAGATGGCGCGGGCTTAATCTACGAGCAGTACTTC.

This chain uses TRBV6-1 with TRBJ2-1; 12 positions agree with TRBD2. The CDR3 is 13 residues long. V lost 8 bases, J lost 5 bases, and 1 base stayed unmatched. CDR1 and CDR2 (germline): MNHNS, SASEGT. CDR3 DNA sequence: TGTGCCAGCCGACTAGCGGGAGACAATGAGCAGTTCTTC. It translates to CASRLAGDNEQFF.

The chain has TRBV28 and TRBJ2-1; D is unclear. CDR3 length: 14 residues. The germline CDR1 and CDR2 sequences are MDHEN and SYDVKM. V lost 5 bases, J lost 0 bases, and 8 bases lay in between. Here the CDR3 DNA reads TGTGCCAGCAGTAAGCGCCTCTCCTACAATGAGCAGTTCTTC. Its translation: CASSKRLSYNEQFF.

This chain links TRBV5-6 with TRBJ2-3; TRBD2 aligns across 11 bases. From germline, CDR1 is SGHDT and CDR2 YYEEEE. With 4 bases clipped from V and 3 bases from J, the junction kept 7 bases outside the gene matches. This CDR3 contains 16 residues. The CDR3 is CASSSSGRVRTDTQYF. The DNA for the CDR3 is TGTGCCAGCAGCAGTAGCGGGAGGGTTCGGACAGATACGCAGTATTTT.

V usage is TRBV2 and J usage is TRBJ2-7, with 10 positions matching TRBD1. CDR3 length: 13 amino acids. The junction had 5 bases not matched to a gene; V was cut back by 6 bases and J by 6 bases. Germline V gene lookup returns CDR1 SNHLY and CDR2 FYNNEI. CDR3: CASSGTGDPEQYF. CDR3 nucleotides: TGTGCCAGCAGCGGGACAGGGGATCCCGAGCAGTACTTC.

The gene calls are TRBV9 and TRBJ2-1, with 7 bases aligning to TRBD1. This CDR3 contains 15 residues. Trimming removed 3 bases from V and 2 bases from J; junction bases left unmatched: 5. CDR1 SGDLS and CDR2 YYNGEE come from the germline V gene. CDR3 region: CASSARTGPYNEQFF. CDR3 bases: TGTGCCAGCAGCGCCCGGACAGGCCCCTACAATGAGCAGTTCTTC.

The chain couples TRBV7-9 to TRBJ2-7; no clear D gene. Germline CDR1 is SEHNR and CDR2 is FQNEAQ (reference sequence). CDR3 length equals 14 residues. The V and J ends lost 3 bases and 2 bases respectively, with 11 bases between them. CDR3 bases: TGTGCCAGCAGCTTGGGCAGTATTGCCTACGAGCAGTACTTC. Residues: CASSLGSIAYEQYF.

The V gene is TRBV4-1, the J gene TRBJ2-1; D is perhaps TRBD2 (6 bases). V gave up 8 bases and J gave up 7 bases, with 15 bases separating them. CDR1 and CDR2 (germline): MGHRA, YSYEKL. The CDR3 is 13 amino acids. The CDR3 DNA follows: TGCGCCAGCCAAGCGGGCTCTAGGAATGAGCAGTTCTTC. Its protein product is CASQAGSRNEQFF.

This chain uses TRBV1 with TRBJ2-7; the listed D gene, TRBD2, was not tested against the DNA. TRBV1 is a recognized pseudogene. The CDR3 has 13 amino acids. In nucleotides, the CDR3 is TGCACCAGCAGCCGCCCGAGCCCCTACGAGCAGTACTTC. Translation: CTSSRPSPYEQYF.

The V gene is TRBV18, the J gene TRBJ1-5; tentative D call: TRBD1 (5 bases). V was pared by 2 bases and J by 1 base, with 12 bases between. CDR3 size: 16 residues. Germline V lookup: CDR1 KGHSH, CDR2 LQKENI. The CDR3 is CASSPTDIGSNQPQHF. In nucleotides, the CDR3 is TGTGCCAGCTCACCAACGGACATTGGGAGCAATCAGCCCCAGCATTTT.

The V call is TRBV29-1, the J call TRBJ1-2; 10 nucleotides agree with TRBD1. Germline assignment: CDR1 SQVTM and CDR2 ANQGSEA. CDR3 size: 16 residues. Trimming at V came to 3 bases and at J to 1 base, leaving 8 bases not matched to a gene. In nucleotides, the CDR3 is TGCAGCGTTGAGTTTATCGGGACAGGGGTTAACTATGGCTACACCTTC. This sequence encodes CSVEFIGTGVNYGYTF. Full variable domain (remainder filled in from reference TRBV29-1 and TRBJ1-2): SAVISQKPSRDICQRGTSLTIQCQVDSQVTMMFWYRQQPGQSLTLIATANQGSEATYESGFVIDKFPISRPNLTFSTLTVSNMSPEDSSIYLCSVEFIGTGVNYGYTFGSGTRLTVV.

This sequence joins TRBV6-1 and TRBJ2-3; D gene uncertain. The germline CDR1 and CDR2 sequences are MNHNS and SASEGT. CDR3 length: 12 residues. Trimming removed 3 bases at V and 4 bases at J, with 5 bases between. Written as DNA, the CDR3 is TGTGCCAGCAGTGATATCCCAGATACGCAGTATTTT. Translation gives CASSDIPDTQYF.